A selection of T cell receptor beta chains follows, all from one sample in a study of blood T cell repertoires in COVID-19. TCRdb's table, derived via immunoSEQ multiplex PCR, lists solely in-frame clones and lacks some. The sample lists about 170,000 clones; 88% were seen once. The source material was peripheral blood. The source of these receptors is a man between 45 and 60 years old who had recovered from COVID-19. The CDR3 runs from the conserved cysteine through the conserved F or W. D genes are given only for firm matches. Size is stated for part of the rows, as once, few or many counts, or as a class when the clone is expanded.

v_call,clone_size,j_call,d_call,cdr3_aa,cdr3_nt
TRBV2,NA,TRBJ1-2,NA,CASSEGRGGYTF,TGTGCCAGCAGCGAAGGCAGGGGTGGCTACACCTTC
TRBV19,NA,TRBJ2-1,TRBD2,CASSIGRGRKYNEQFF,TGTGCCAGTAGTATAGGTCGCGGGAGAAAGTACAATGAGCAGTTCTTC
TRBV5-1,NA,TRBJ2-6,NA,CASSTHRSSGANVLTF,TGCGCCAGCAGCACACACCGCAGCTCTGGGGCCAACGTCCTGACTTTC
TRBV6-5,NA,TRBJ1-3,NA,CASRGGQLSGNTIYF,TGTGCCAGCAGGGGAGGCCAACTCTCTGGAAACACCATATATTTT
TRBV28,NA,TRBJ2-7,NA,CASSYARGHYEQYF,TGTGCCAGCAGTTATGCTCGCGGCCACTACGAGCAGTACTTC
TRBV19,NA,TRBJ1-5,TRBD1,CATRDGTGANQPQHF,TGTGCCACAAGAGACGGGACAGGGGCCAATCAGCCCCAGCATTTT
TRBV11-2,few,TRBJ1-4,TRBD1,CASSLSRGSNEKLFF,TGTGCCAGCAGCTTAAGCAGGGGGTCTAATGAAAAACTGTTTTTT
TRBV7-2,NA,TRBJ1-2,NA,CASSRDSSNYGYTF,TGTGCCAGCAGCCGTGACAGTTCTAACTATGGCTACACCTTC
TRBV28,NA,TRBJ2-7,NA,CASSSMGHIPYEQYF,TGTGCCAGCAGTTCCATGGGACACATTCCCTACGAGCAGTACTTC
TRBV27,NA,TRBJ2-7,TRBD1,CASSSTGAEQYF,TGTGCCAGCAGTTCTACAGGGGCCGAGCAGTACTTC
TRBV3-1/TRBV3-2,NA,TRBJ1-2,NA,CAALGLNYGYTF,TGTGCCGCGCTGGGCCTAAACTATGGCTACACCTTC
TRBV6-5,NA,TRBJ1-2,TRBD1,CASRDRGGSYGYTF,TGTGCCAGCAGGGACAGGGGAGGGAGCTATGGCTACACCTTC
TRBV5-4,NA,TRBJ2-3,TRBD1,CASSAGQGGLRSTDTQYF,TGTGCCAGCAGCGCCGGACAGGGTGGATTAAGGAGCACAGATACGCAGTATTTT
TRBV5-1,NA,TRBJ2-1,NA,CASSPSGTRAYNEQFF,TGCGCCAGCAGCCCGTCAGGGACACGAGCCTACAATGAGCAGTTCTTC
TRBV6-2/TRBV6-3,NA,TRBJ1-5,TRBD1,CASSSSRTGIESNQPQHF,TGTGCCAGCAGCTCATCGAGGACAGGGATTGAAAGCAATCAGCCCCAGCATTTT
TRBV3-1/TRBV3-2,NA,TRBJ2-7,TRBD2,CASSQGGLAEYEQYF,TGTGCCAGCAGCCAAGGGGGACTAGCGGAATACGAGCAGTACTTC
TRBV2,NA,TRBJ2-1,TRBD2,CASSEGPGLGYNEQFF,TGTGCCAGCAGTGAAGGTCCGGGACTAGGCTACAATGAGCAGTTCTTC
TRBV7-2,NA,TRBJ2-3,TRBD2,CASSLGSGVSTDTQYF,TGTGCCAGCAGCTTAGGAAGCGGGGTTAGCACAGATACGCAGTATTTT
TRBV2,NA,TRBJ2-5,NA,CASKHGARTDVQETQYF,TGTGCCAGCAAACATGGGGCCAGGACCGACGTTCAAGAGACCCAGTACTTC
TRBV9,NA,TRBJ1-4,NA,CASSAPQDSTNEKLFF,TGTGCCAGCAGCGCCCCTCAGGATTCAACTAATGAAAAACTGTTTTTT
TRBV9,NA,TRBJ1-3,NA,CASSVERGSGNTIYF,TGTGCCAGCAGCGTAGAGAGAGGCTCTGGAAACACCATATATTTT